The present T cell receptor (beta chain) was sequenced within a study of blood T cell repertoires in COVID-19. In the original processing: Amplified reference gene primers provided the basis for estimating nucleated cell counts. TCRdb keeps only in-frame clones here, not all; method: immunoSEQ multiplex PCR. The D gene and trimming were derived from the DNA, and the V and J assignments and clone size from that table. The profile covers more than 300,000 clones, with 80% to 95% appearing a single time and about 18% taken by the ten largest. Trimming shortened V by 6 bases and J by 7 bases, and 15 bases separated the two germline ends. The CDR3 consists of 13 residues. Germline V gene data show CDR1 as MDHEN and CDR2 as SYDVKM.

The sequencing input was PBMCs or T cells enriched from blood (not recorded which). This rearrangement joins TRBV28 to TRBJ1-2; D may be TRBD1 (5 bases). The source is a woman in her twenties or thirties who had recovered from COVID-19. The DNA for the CDR3 is TGTGCCAGCAGCCTCCTGGGGGGAAGTGGCTACACCTTC. Encoded protein: CASSLLGGSGYTF.